One sample yielded the 5 T cell receptor beta chains listed below, sequenced in a study of low-dose radiotherapy and immunotherapy resistance in tumors. cDNA synthesis used a TRAV/TRBV-specific primer set for both chains. TCRs underwent 20 PCR cycles of amplification with a constant-region primer and V-primer adapter. MiXCR, run by TCRdb on the reads, gives a single entry per CDR3 protein. The sample lists tens of thousands of distinct CDR3 sequences; 20% to 25% were seen once. As for time point: before trial treatment. Sequenced here: PBMCs, sampled before treatment. The receptors derive from a male donor with prostate cancer.

This CDR3 is CASREQGGMNTEAFF. In DNA form, the CDR3 reads TGCGCCAGCAGGGAACAGGGGGGGATGAACACTGAAGCTTTCTTT. This sequence joins TRBV5-1 and TRBJ1-1; 8 bases align to TRBD1. CDR3 length: 15 amino acids. V gave up 5 bases and J gave up 0 bases; unmatched junction bases: 6. Germline-derived CDR1 and CDR2 are SGHRS and YFSETQ.

This clonotype showed up many times. The chain joins TRBV19 to TRBJ1-1, with D possibly matching TRBD1 (5 bases). The V end was cut by 7 bases, the J end by 1 base, with 19 bases between. Germline CDR1 is LNHDA and CDR2 is SQIVND (reference sequence). This CDR3 contains 16 residues. CDR3 coding DNA: TGTGCCAGTATGGATCTAGGGAGGGGAGCGAACACTGAAGCTTTCTTT. Translation gives CASMDLGRGANTEAFF.

The rearrangement joins TRBV20-1 to TRBJ2-7; tentatively, D is TRBD2 (5 bases). Germline V CDR1 and CDR2: DFQATT, SNEGSKA (reference sequence). The V end was cut by 3 bases, the J end by 2 bases, with 11 bases between. This CDR3 is 13 amino acids long. The CDR3 DNA reads TGCAGTGCTAGGCAGACCGGGACCTACGAGCAGTACTTC. Protein product: CSARQTGTYEQYF.

This clonotype was seen ten or more times. The CDR3 DNA reads TGTGCCAGCAGTGATTCACCGGGCTCCCCTGACAATCAGCCCCAGCATTTT. Translating gives CASSDSPGSPDNQPQHF. V gene TRBV2 combines with J gene TRBJ1-5; D uncertain. The CDR3 length is 17 residues. With 3 bases removed from V and 3 bases from J, the gap between germline ends came to 18 bases. In germline, CDR1 is SNHLY, CDR2 FYNNEI.

A note on this clonotype: This likely traces to a read error, being one base from a far larger clone. The chain is built from TRBV12-3 or TRBV12-4 and TRBJ2-1; TRBD2 matches at 7 bases. Trimming took 3 bases from V and 0 from J; bases not matched to a gene: 2. The CDR3 has 15 residues. The CDR3 region is CASSFGGSSYNEQFF. The DNA of the CDR3 is TGTGCCAGCAGTTTTGGCGGGAGCTCCTACAATGAGCAGTTCTTC.